This T cell receptor beta chain appears in the sequencing data of a study of blood T cells in healthy people across ages (dated by TCRdb to between 2015 and 2017). Context from the whole study: Template switching captured roughly one uniquely barcoded TCR beta cDNA molecule per two T cells in model experiments. To track age-related changes in TCR beta repertoire diversity, the study relied on deep sequencing normalized with unique cDNA molecular identifiers. Two additional independent replicas of 1 million unique cDNA reads from the same blood draw were analyzed for two donors (one aged 18 to 30 and one aged 80 or older). Donors were grouped into four age groups: young (average about 15 years), middle-aged (under 40), aged (around 60) and long-lived (about 90). Beyond this particular receptor, the publication reports: There was a strong correlation between observed TCR beta diversity and the percentage of naive T cells measured by flow cytometry. As age increased, observed TCR beta diversity per million T cells dropped in a roughly linear way, and a significant reduction was already evident by age roughly 36. Bulk unsorted PBMC profiling prevented conclusive comparison of naive and antigen-experienced compartments. Compared with the aged group, the long-lived group had more naive CD4+ T cells, fewer expanded clones and increased TCR diversity, a pattern suggesting age selection. Total diversity estimates from one million sequenced T cells were considered lower bounds and underestimates. Donor CMV infection status was unknown, potentially confounding age-related changes in expanded clonotypes.

Library method: 5' RACE. TCRdb records Illumina HiSeq 2500 as the sequencer. A second PCR of about 7 to 12 cycles was performed with a sample-barcoded 5' primer and a J-beta primer mix. Each TCR beta cDNA molecule received a unique molecular identifier from a template-switch 5' adaptor carrying 12 random nucleotides. At least 2.5 million CDR3-containing paired-end reads were obtained from each sample. First-strand cDNA was synthesized from all RNA with the Mint cDNA synthesis kit, primed by a TRBC-specific oligonucleotide. After uracil-DNA glycosylase treatment, a first 18-cycle PCR used universal primers M1SS and BC2_uni_R on all cDNA. Concerning the study's data processing: For normalization, 1 million high-quality reads were randomly selected from each sample, with every read carrying a distinct molecular identifier. Reads with shared molecular identifiers were discarded instead of being binned into consensus sequences. MiTCR, set to a Q25 quality threshold and the strictest error-elimination algorithm, was used for CDR3 identification, clonotype clustering and error correction. A nonparametric unseen species model using Euler transformation provided a lower-bound estimate of total TCR beta diversity. TCRdb passed the public sequencing reads through fastp at Q25 and MiXCR, retaining productive beta sequences. All rows with the same CDR3 protein become a single entry with the most common DNA and genes. The V and J calls come from TCRdb's annotation, not from the publication. The sample includes under 1,100,000 distinct CDR3 sequences, with under 30% observed a single time. The ten most abundant clones make up around 0.75% of the sample.

Germline trimming: 5 bases from V, 1 base from J; junction bases outside gene matches: 4. CDR1 SQVTM and CDR2 ANQGSEA are derived from the germline V gene. The CDR3 numbers 15 residues from cysteine through phenylalanine. Left in the record is the CDR3 DNA by itself, 45 bases read in frame from the first base. The 39 donors, aged about 6 to 95 years, were systemically healthy Caucasian individuals from Russia. Each donor gave ten milliliters of peripheral blood, drawn into EDTA-treated Vacutainer tubes. PBMCs were isolated by Ficoll-Paque density-gradient centrifugation, with at least 7 million obtained per sample. Trizol reagent was used to extract total RNA from the PBMCs, yielding at least 5.5 micrograms per sample. For every donor, an aliquot of PBMCs went through flow cytometry to measure the percentages of naive CD45RAhigh/CD27high T cells. As concerns this clonotype: What antigen it recognizes has not been identified. No much larger clonotype is one base removed from it; base qualities were not supplied.

These data also formed part of another study, on T cells of mothers and their children. The second study, in turn, reports: Nine systemically healthy Caucasian individuals, comprising three mothers and their six children, were included as donors. cDNA synthesis consumed the entire amount of extracted RNA, loaded at 1.5 ug RNA in each 15 ul reaction. Sample barcodes and 2-4 random nucleotides were added via the M1S primer in the second PCR. Over 10 million TCR beta CDR3 reads came from each mother, compared with around 3 million reads from each child. Thymic selection shapes the output of TCR recombination in a similar way in related and unrelated pairs, and inherited differences have a minor effect. Normalized repertoire overlap was always found to be slightly, but never significantly, higher in related mother-child pairs than in unrelated mother-child pairs. No persistent microchimeric T cell clones were found, with a detection sensitivity of approximately 100 clones per million clonotypes. The study used deep NGS to compare TCR beta repertoires of mothers and children, seeking features distinguishing related mother-child pairs from unrelated individuals. On average, the children were roughly 10 +/- 4 years old, while the mothers were about 40 +/- 4 years old. After adapters were ligated using NEBNext reagents, the libraries underwent 100+100 nt paired-end sequencing on an Illumina HiSeq 2000. Mother and child libraries were prepared a month apart and sequenced in separate runs to prevent cross-contamination. For each donor, somewhere between about 500,000 and 2,000,000 distinct TCR beta clonotypes were identified. Naive TCR beta clonotypes were estimated from low-frequency clonotypes matched to each donor's FACS-determined naive share, without sorting.

The specimen was blood. The TCR sequence derives from a girl aged 2-15 years in good health. The chain uses TRBV29-1 and TRBJ2-5, with 13 middle bases fitting TRBD2. The DNA is as follows: TGCAGCGTTCCCGGGACTAGCGGGGCCCAAGAGACCCAGTACTTC. It translates as CSVPGTSGAQETQYF.